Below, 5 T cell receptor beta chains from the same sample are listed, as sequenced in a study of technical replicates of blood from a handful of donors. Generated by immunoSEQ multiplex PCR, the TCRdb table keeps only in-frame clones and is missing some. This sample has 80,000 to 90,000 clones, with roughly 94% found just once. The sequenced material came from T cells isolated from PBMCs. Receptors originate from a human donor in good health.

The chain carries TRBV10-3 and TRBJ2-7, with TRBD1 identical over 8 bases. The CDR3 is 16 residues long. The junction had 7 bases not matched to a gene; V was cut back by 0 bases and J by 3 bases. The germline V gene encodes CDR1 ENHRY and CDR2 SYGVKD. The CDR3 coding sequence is TGTGCCATCAGTGAGTCTTTGGGGACAGGAGACTACGAGCAGTACTTC. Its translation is CAISESLGTGDYEQYF.

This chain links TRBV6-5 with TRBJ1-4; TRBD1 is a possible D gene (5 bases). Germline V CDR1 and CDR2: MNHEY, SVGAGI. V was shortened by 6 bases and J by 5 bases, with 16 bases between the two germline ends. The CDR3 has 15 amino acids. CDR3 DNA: TGTGCCAGCAGACCCTCCGACAGCCGCAATGAAAAACTGTTTTTT. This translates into CASRPSDSRNEKLFF.

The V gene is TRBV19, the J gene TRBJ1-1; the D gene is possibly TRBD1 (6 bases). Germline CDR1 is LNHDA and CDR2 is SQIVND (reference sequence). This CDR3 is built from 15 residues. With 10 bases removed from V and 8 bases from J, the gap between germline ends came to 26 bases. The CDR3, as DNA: TGTGCCACCCGGTTTGGGGGCGAGGTACAGTTAGAAGCTTTCTTT. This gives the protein CATRFGGEVQLEAFF.

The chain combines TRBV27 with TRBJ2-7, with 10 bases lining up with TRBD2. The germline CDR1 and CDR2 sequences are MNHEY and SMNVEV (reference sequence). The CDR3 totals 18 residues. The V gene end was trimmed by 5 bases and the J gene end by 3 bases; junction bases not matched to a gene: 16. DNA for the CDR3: TGTGCCAGCAGTCTGGGAAGGGCTAGCGGGAGTTTGCACTACGAGCAGTACTTC. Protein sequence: CASSLGRASGSLHYEQYF.

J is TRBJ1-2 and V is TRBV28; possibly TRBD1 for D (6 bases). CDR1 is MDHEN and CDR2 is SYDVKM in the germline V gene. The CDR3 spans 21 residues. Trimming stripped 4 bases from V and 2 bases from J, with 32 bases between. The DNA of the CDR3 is TGTGCCAGCAGTTCCGGCACGAGATTCCCCCCCAACAGGGATAAAAACTATGGCTACACCTTC. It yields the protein CASSSGTRFPPNRDKNYGYTF.